Presented here are 26 T cell receptor beta chains from one specimen sequenced in a study of graft-versus-host responses after intestinal transplantation. Antigens for these TCRs are unknown. The data were produced by immunoSEQ multiplex PCR, yet TCRdb's version contains in-frame clones alone and is incomplete. The table lists about 47,000 clones, roughly 95% of them singletons. The sample here was unstimulated CD8+ T cells sorted from spleen or lymph node cells, taken before transplant. Receptor source: a human donor who was the organ donor for an intestinal transplant.

The chain carries TRBV2 and TRBJ1-5; TRBD1 matches 9 bases. Germline V gene sequence: CDR1 SNHLY, CDR2 FYNNEI. This CDR3 comprises 14 residues. Trimming removed 6 bases from V and 9 bases from J; junction bases left unmatched: 9. CDR3 coding DNA: TGTGCCAGCAGCAATACAGGGGGCGCGTGGCCCCAGCATTTT. This codes for CASSNTGGAWPQHF.

This chain links TRBV2 with TRBJ1-2; tentative D call: TRBD1 (6 bases). Trimming pared 2 bases from V and 4 bases from J, leaving 11 bases between. This CDR3 contains 14 residues. CDR1 and CDR2 from the germline V gene are SNHLY and FYNNEI. Here the CDR3 DNA reads TGTGCCAGCAGTGAAAGCGGGACACCCTATGGCTACACCTTC. This translates into CASSESGTPYGYTF.

This chain joins TRBV7-6 and TRBJ2-7; TRBD1 aligns across 7 bases. CDR1 and CDR2 (germline): SGHVS, FNYEAQ. V lost 5 bases and J lost 3; bases outside the gene matches: 13. The CDR3 runs to 16 residues. CDR3 coding DNA: TGTGCCAGCAGCCCAGGGGAACAGGGGTCGATCTACGAGCAGTACTTC. Its translation: CASSPGEQGSIYEQYF.

The chain has TRBV15 and TRBJ1-1; no definite D call. CDR1 and CDR2 (germline): LNHNV, YYDKDF (reference sequence). CDR3 length equals 13 residues. Trimming cost V 0 bases and J 6 bases, with 8 bases left between them. This chain's CDR3 is CATSRDVDSEAFF. In DNA, the CDR3 is TGTGCCACCAGCAGAGATGTCGACTCTGAAGCTTTCTTT.

The V call is TRBV6-5, the J call TRBJ2-2; D ambiguous. V was clipped by 2 bases and J by 6 bases, with 4 bases between them. The CDR3 loop spans 12 amino acids. Germline values: CDR1 MNHEY, CDR2 SVGAGI. As DNA, the CDR3 is TGTGCCAGCAGTTACCCCTCCGGGGAGCTGTTTTTT. Translation gives CASSYPSGELFF.

The chain employs TRBV9 and TRBJ2-5; a possible D gene is TRBD2 (6 bases). V shed 1 base and J shed 2 bases, with 18 bases lying between them. The CDR3 runs 17 residues. Germline V gene sequence: CDR1 SGDLS, CDR2 YYNGEE. The CDR3 protein is CASSVNFWRGDQETQYF. DNA of the CDR3: TGTGCCAGCAGCGTAAATTTCTGGCGGGGAGATCAAGAGACCCAGTACTTC. The entire variable domain, with the rest obtained from reference TRBV9 and TRBJ2-5, is as follows: DSGVTQTPKHLITATGQRVTLRCSPRSGDLSVYWYQQSLDQGLQFLIQYYNGEERAKGNILERFSAQQFPDLHSELNLSSLELGDSALYFCASSVNFWRGDQETQYFGPGTRLLVL.

This clone was recorded once. The chain carries TRBV11-2 and TRBJ1-4; D may be TRBD1 (6 bases). V dropped 4 bases and J dropped 6 bases, with 12 bases sitting between them. CDR3 length equals 14 residues. Germline CDR1 reads SGHAT; CDR2 reads FQNNGV. CDR3 sequence reads: CASSSPGADEKLFF. In nucleotides, the CDR3 is TGTGCCAGCAGCTCCCCGGGGGCTGATGAAAAACTGTTTTTT.

On this clone itself: Additional DNA sequences in this sample encode the identical CDR3. This sequence joins TRBV6-1 and TRBJ1-3, with D perhaps TRBD1 (5 bases). V gave up 7 bases and J gave up 4 bases, with 8 bases separating them. This CDR3 spans 12 amino acids. Per the germline V gene, CDR1 is MNHNS and CDR2 is SASEGT. The CDR3 here is CASTEGGNTIYF. As DNA, the CDR3 is TGTGCCAGCACCGAGGGGGGAAACACCATATATTTT.

The chain couples TRBV6-1 to TRBJ2-1; no reliable D call. Germline CDR1 is MNHNS and CDR2 is SASEGT. The CDR3 is made up of 12 amino acids. Trimming left V 4 bases short and J 8 bases short, with 9 bases between. The CDR3 protein is CASSATRHEQFF. CDR3 bases: TGTGCCAGCAGTGCAACCCGGCATGAGCAGTTCTTC.

This chain joins TRBV14 and TRBJ1-2; perhaps TRBD1 as D (5 bases). V was trimmed by 0 bases and J by 3 bases, leaving 8 bases between them. This CDR3 comprises 14 residues. Germline values: CDR1 SGHDN, CDR2 FVKESK. CDR3 sequence (DNA): TGTGCCAGCAGCCAAGACCAGGGTTACTATGGCTACACCTTC. Its protein is CASSQDQGYYGYTF.

The genes are TRBV27 and TRBJ2-7, with D tentatively TRBD1 or TRBD2 (6 bases each). V was pared by 3 bases and J by 3 bases, with 9 bases between. Germline V gene lookup returns CDR1 MNHEY and CDR2 SMNVEV (reference sequence). This CDR3 comprises 13 residues. The CDR3 sequence is CASSFRGHYEQYF. The CDR3, as DNA: TGTGCCAGCAGTTTTCGGGGGCACTACGAGCAGTACTTC.

The V call is TRBV5-8, the J call TRBJ2-5; unclear D gene. CDR1 SGHTS and CDR2 YDEGEE come from the germline V gene. V was trimmed by 0 bases and J by 1 base, leaving 7 bases between them. This CDR3 is 14 amino acids long. The CDR3 nucleotides are TGTGCCAGCAGCTTGGAAGAGCTCCAAGAGACCCAGTACTTC. This encodes CASSLEELQETQYF.

The chain combines TRBV6-1 with TRBJ2-7, with TRBD1 matching 9 bases. CDR1 is MNHNS, CDR2 SASEGT, per germline. The CDR3 covers 15 residues. V gave up 5 bases and J gave up 4 bases; unmatched junction bases: 9. As DNA, the CDR3 is TGTGCCAGCAGTTTCACCGGGACAGGGAAATACGAGCAGTACTTC. It translates to CASSFTGTGKYEQYF.

The sample holds one count of this clone. The chain couples TRBV9 to TRBJ1-1, with unresolved D. Germline V CDR1 and CDR2: SGDLS, YYNGEE. The CDR3 is made up of 16 amino acids. V gave up 1 base and J gave up 0 bases, with 13 bases separating them. DNA for the CDR3: TGTGCCAGCAGCGTACCTATTGACGGTCTGAACACTGAAGCTTTCTTT. This sequence encodes CASSVPIDGLNTEAFF.

The V gene is TRBV29-1, the J gene TRBJ1-1, with D tentatively TRBD1 (6 bases). The CDR3 loop spans 11 amino acids. Trimming shortened V by 7 bases and J by 4 bases, and 10 bases separated the two germline ends. Germline CDR1 is SQVTM and CDR2 is ANQGSEA. The CDR3 coding sequence is TGCAGCGGTGCGGGGGCCACTGAAGCTTTCTTT. It translates to CSGAGATEAFF.

This chain links TRBV5-1 with TRBJ2-7, with 7 bases that match TRBD2. This CDR3 has 15 amino acids. Looked up from germline, CDR1 is SGHRS and CDR2 is YFSETQ. The trim removed 1 base at V and 0 bases at J, leaving 4 bases unmatched. The CDR3, as DNA: TGCGCCAGCAGCTTGAGCAGCGGGGCCTCCTACGAGCAGTACTTC. It is translated as CASSLSSGASYEQYF.

The V and J genes are TRBV28 and TRBJ1-5; 8 nucleotides align to TRBD1. Germline loops: CDR1 MDHEN, CDR2 SYDVKM. The CDR3 extends over 14 amino acids. J gave up 5 bases and V 2 bases, and 2 bases lay outside the gene matches. In DNA, the CDR3 is TGTGCCAGCAGTTTAGGACAGGGATATCAGCCCCAGCATTTT. Amino acids: CASSLGQGYQPQHF. Full variable domain (remainder filled in from reference TRBV28 and TRBJ1-5): DVKVTQSSRYLVKRTGEKVFLECVQDMDHENMFWYRQDPGLGLRLIYFSYDVKMKEKGDIPEGYSVSREKKERFSLILESASTNQTSMYLCASSLGQGYQPQHFGDGTRLSIL.

The genes are TRBV13 and TRBJ1-1; D remains ambiguous. Germline V gene data show CDR1 as PRHDT and CDR2 as FYEKMQ (reference sequence). V dropped 5 bases and J dropped 1 base, with 8 bases sitting between them. This CDR3 is 13 amino acids long. CDR3 DNA: TGTGCCAGCAGCCCTGGAACGAACACTGAAGCTTTCTTT. Residues: CASSPGTNTEAFF.

This clone turned up a few times. The V and J genes are TRBV2 and TRBJ1-1, with D unclear. With 6 bases removed from V and 4 bases from J, the gap between germline ends came to 15 bases. Per the germline V gene, CDR1 is SNHLY and CDR2 is FYNNEI. This CDR3 comprises 14 residues. The CDR3 nucleotides read TGTGCCAGCAGAGACGGCCGGGTGGGCACTGAAGCTTTCTTT. It encodes CASRDGRVGTEAFF.

The rearrangement joins TRBV5-6 to TRBJ1-2, with D perhaps matching TRBD1 (6 bases). The CDR3 is 15 residues long. Germline CDR1 SGHDT, CDR2 YYEEEE. V lost 4 bases to trimming and J lost 6 bases, with 19 bases between them. The CDR3 here is CASSLHRGGLHGYTF. The CDR3, as DNA: TGTGCCAGCAGCCTACACAGAGGGGGTCTCCATGGCTACACCTTC.

This clone was detected once. The CDR3 DNA sequence: TGTGCCAGCAGTATTAACAGGGGGTATAATGAAAAACTGTTTTTT. Encoded protein: CASSINRGYNEKLFF. This rearrangement joins TRBV21-1 to TRBJ1-4; the D call of TRBD1 is as the table states it, not checked on the DNA. TRBV21-1 is flagged as a pseudogene. The CDR3 extends over 15 amino acids.

The V and J genes are TRBV4-2 and TRBJ2-7, with 9 bases aligning to TRBD1. The CDR3 loop spans 14 amino acids. J lost 0 bases, V lost 3 bases, and 0 bases had no gene match. Looked up from germline, CDR1 is LGHNA and CDR2 is YNFKEQ. The CDR3 DNA is TGTGCCAGCAGCCAGACAGGGGGCTCCTACGAGCAGTACTTC. Translated, it gives CASSQTGGSYEQYF.

The rearrangement links TRBV5-4 to TRBJ2-5, with D hard to call. Germline CDR1 reads SGHNT; CDR2 reads YYREEE (reference sequence). V shed 10 bases and J shed 2 bases, with 18 bases lying between them. This CDR3 is 14 amino acids long. The CDR3 reads CASSSRPNQETQYF. The CDR3, as DNA: TGTGCCTCCTCCAGCCGCCCCAATCAAGAGACCCAGTACTTC.

The chain links TRBV19 to TRBJ2-3; D is perhaps TRBD2 (6 bases). V lost 3 bases and J 0 bases, leaving 10 bases between the germline ends. The CDR3 totals 15 residues. Per the germline V gene, CDR1 is LNHDA and CDR2 is SQIVND (reference sequence). The CDR3 sequence: CASSIALASTDTQYF. DNA of the CDR3: TGTGCCAGTAGTATTGCCCTAGCGAGCACAGATACGCAGTATTTT.

The table lists this clone with a count of one. This chain links TRBV7-9 with TRBJ2-2, with D possibly TRBD2 on 6 matching bases. V lost 10 bases to trimming and J lost 6 bases, with 12 bases between them. The CDR3 has 12 amino acids. CDR1 is SEHNR and CDR2 is FQNEAQ in the germline V gene (reference sequence). The CDR3 is CATREDPGELFF. CDR3 sequence (DNA): TGTGCCACCAGGGAGGATCCCGGGGAGCTGTTTTTT.

The DNA for the CDR3 is TGCGCCAGCAGCTTGGCGGGCGGGGGAATCTACGAGCAGTACTTC. Its protein is CASSLAGGGIYEQYF. V is TRBV5-1 and J is TRBJ2-7; 7 bases map to TRBD2. The junction had 6 bases not matched to a gene; V was cut back by 0 bases and J by 3 bases. This CDR3 has 15 residues. Germline V gives CDR1 SGHRS, CDR2 YFSETQ. Full variable domain (missing parts from reference TRBV5-1 and TRBJ2-7): KAGVTQTPRYLIKTRGQQVTLSCSPISGHRSVSWYQQTPGQGLQFLFEYFSETQRNKGNFPGRFSGRQFSNSRSEMNVSTLELGDSALYLCASSLAGGGIYEQYFGPGTRLTVT.